One and the same sample provided the 11 T cell receptor beta chains below, sequenced in a study of blood T cell repertoires in COVID-19 (dated by TCRdb to about 2020). Receptors were amplified or captured by the immunoSEQ multiplex PCR assay. Drawn from immuneACCESS, this table holds only the in-frame rearrangements with V and J called that TCRdb kept. Clones are partly lost; checked studies trace under half to an unresolved V gene and leave the rest unexplained. The sample table contains approximately 200,000 clones; only one count was recorded for 88% of them. The ten largest clones capture more than 1.4% of the sample. The specimen sequenced was peripheral blood. Receptors were obtained from a man aged 18 to 35 with active or convalescent COVID-19.

The chain combines TRBV10-2 with TRBJ1-5, with TRBD1 as a possible D gene (6 bases). CDR1 and CDR2 from the germline V gene are WSHSY and SAAADI. V was shortened by 5 bases and J by 7 bases, with 18 bases between the two germline ends. The CDR3 loop spans 15 amino acids. The CDR3 sequence is CASSPGRGSGQPQHF. The CDR3 coding sequence is TGCGCCAGCAGTCCGGGCAGGGGTTCCGGACAGCCCCAGCATTTT.

This chain uses TRBV18 with TRBJ2-5; TRBD2 is a possible D gene (6 bases). This CDR3 comprises 19 residues. Trimming cost V 2 bases and J 3 bases, with 25 bases left between them. The germline V gene has CDR1 KGHSH and CDR2 LQKENI. CDR3: CASSPVGSGLTLSKETQYF. The CDR3 region has the DNA TGTGCCAGCTCACCAGTGGGAAGCGGGCTAACCTTATCAAAAGAGACCCAGTACTTC.

This chain links TRBV6-4 with TRBJ1-4; D gene ambiguous. Germline CDR1 and CDR2: MRHNA and SNTAGT. The CDR3 has 14 residues. The V and J ends lost 5 bases and 7 bases respectively, with 14 bases between them. The CDR3 DNA sequence: TGTGCCAGCAGTTTGTACCAAATCGGTGAAAAACTGTTTTTT. This translates into CASSLYQIGEKLFF.

The chain joins TRBV29-1 to TRBJ1-5, with D hard to call. There are 13 residues in the CDR3. In germline, CDR1 is SQVTM, CDR2 ANQGSEA. Trimming removed 2 bases from V and 3 bases from J, with 8 bases in between. The CDR3 loop is CSVEQQPNQPQHF. Here the CDR3 DNA reads TGCAGCGTTGAACAACAGCCCAATCAGCCCCAGCATTTT.

The genes are TRBV19 and TRBJ1-2, with D unclear. Germline CDR1 reads LNHDA; CDR2 reads SQIVND (reference sequence). This CDR3 spans 14 amino acids. Trimming removed 1 base at V and 2 bases at J, with 8 bases between. The CDR3 loop is CASSIAHFNYGYTF. CDR3 bases: TGTGCCAGTAGTATAGCGCACTTCAACTATGGCTACACCTTC.

This chain uses TRBV19 with TRBJ2-1; TRBD2 might be the D (5 bases). V lost 4 bases to trimming and J lost 1 base, with 5 bases between them. The germline CDR1 and CDR2 sequences are LNHDA and SQIVND (reference sequence). The CDR3 has 13 residues. For the CDR3, the DNA is TGTGCCAGTAGTAGCGGGTCCTACAATGAGCAGTTCTTC. This codes for CASSSGSYNEQFF.

V usage is TRBV5-1 and J usage is TRBJ2-1, with 7 bases matching TRBD2. The CDR3 length is 17 residues. Germline V gives CDR1 SGHRS, CDR2 YFSETQ. Trimming removed 0 bases from V and 2 bases from J; junction bases left unmatched: 8. CDR3 sequence reads: CASSLGSLAEAYNEQFF. CDR3 in DNA: TGCGCCAGCAGCTTGGGGTCGCTAGCGGAGGCCTACAATGAGCAGTTCTTC.

CDR3 residues: CASSLEVVPSEQFF. In DNA, the CDR3 is TGTGCCAGCAGCTTAGAGGTTGTCCCGAGTGAGCAGTTCTTC. The genes are TRBV11-2 and TRBJ2-1; unclear D gene. CDR3 length equals 14 residues. Germline V CDR1 and CDR2: SGHAT, FQNNGV. Trimming cost V 0 bases and J 9 bases, with 12 bases left between them.

The chain joins TRBV4-3 to TRBJ2-2; D call uncertain. Trimming removed 0 bases at V and 4 bases at J, with 9 bases between. This CDR3 comprises 15 residues. Germline values: CDR1 LGHNA, CDR2 YSLEER. The CDR3 is CASSQDGQVTGELFF. The CDR3 DNA sequence: TGCGCCAGCAGCCAAGATGGGCAGGTCACCGGGGAGCTGTTTTTT.

This chain joins TRBV28 and TRBJ1-2; 9 nucleotides line up with TRBD1. This CDR3 comprises 15 residues. Germline-derived CDR1 and CDR2 are MDHEN and SYDVKM. The V segment lost 6 bases and the J segment 3 bases; nucleotides outside the gene matches: 8. CDR3 protein: CASRETGGIDYGYTF. The CDR3 bases are TGTGCCAGCAGGGAAACAGGGGGCATTGACTATGGCTACACCTTC.

The chain recombines TRBV28 with TRBJ2-7, with D unresolved. Trimming took 4 bases from V and 2 from J, leaving 9 bases between them. The CDR3 loop spans 13 amino acids. Germline V gene lookup returns CDR1 MDHEN and CDR2 SYDVKM. CDR3 nucleotide sequence: TGTGCCAGCAGTTCCCACGACACCTACGAGCAGTACTTC. Its protein is CASSSHDTYEQYF. The full variable domain, with the rest looked up from reference TRBV28 and TRBJ2-7, is DVKVTQSSRYLVKRTGEKVFLECVQDMDHENMFWYRQDPGLGLRLIYFSYDVKMKEKGDIPEGYSVSREKKERFSLILESASTNQTSMYLCASSSHDTYEQYFGPGTRLTVT.